The following is a T cell receptor beta chain sequence with its context. It lacks a known antigen. No much larger clone exists at a distance of one base, and base qualities are not known. This sample was taken from a study of cytomegalovirus exposure and HLA in healthy donors (dated by TCRdb to about 2017). In the study overall: An earlier analysis of some 600 of the donors reported 250 to 300 Gb of sequence data and 95 million to 130 million unique TCR beta sequences obtained from around 170 million T cells. Donor age, sex, ethnicity and CMV serostatus were compiled alongside the repertoire data. Roughly 300 gigabases of sequencing data and tens of millions of unique TCR sequences made up an early release that covered 500 to 650 HLA-typed donors. In addition to the first cohort of 666 subjects, a separate validation cohort of approximately 130 different subjects was used. A later analysis re-analyzed previously published TCR beta repertoires from 550 to 700 donors and added high-resolution HLA genotyping to study TCR occurrence patterns. The study aimed to test whether signatures of past pathogen exposure could be identified by cataloging public T cell receptors. The study profiled the T cell repertoires of 500 to 800 subjects by immunosequencing and related them to cytomegalovirus serostatus. Typing coverage varied by locus: roughly 620-640 donors for A, B, C, DRB1 and DQB1; around 560 for DQA1; over 600 for DPA1; approximately 470 for DPB1. Of the approximately 400 genotyped donors, approximately 83% fell in the genetic ancestry cluster associated with self-reported Caucasian donors. The study combined high-throughput TCR immunosequencing, statistical association of individual TCRs with disease status, and machine learning to predict cytomegalovirus infection status. An earlier analysis of 587 of the donors used high-throughput TCR beta sequencing to judge whether each TCR beta V gene segment behaved as functional or pseudogenic. A later genetic analysis took genome-wide SNP genotypes for about 60% of the roughly 670 donors and used that subset as a discovery cohort. Among around 400 genotyped donors of the cohort, an average of roughly 240,000 unique TCR beta nucleotide sequences were sequenced per donor, around 20% of them non-productive. Rather than drawing on any new phenotypic data, the later analysis identified candidate immune exposures from TCR beta sequences and the way those sequences occurred across donors. About five DR-DQ haplotypes were treated as single units for association and clustering because of strong linkage in the cohort. Every repertoire in the discovery cohort had been generated on one and the same sequencing platform. HLA typing covered class I and class II loci at four-digit resolution. What the research found in general, with its limitations: Because the 87-base-pair reads could not distinguish some IMGT-functional V segments, including TRBV6-2 and TRBV6-3, those segments were excluded. Compared with equally common non-associated chains, HLA-associated TCR beta chains in a later analysis were more clonally expanded and had lower generation probabilities. V-gene and J-gene trimming of TCR beta chains was associated with a missense DCLRE1C variant in a later genetic analysis, and the association was replicated in an independent cohort. The presence/absence analyses assumed that sequencing depth was roughly uniform across donors, and that assumption may not be true. CMV serostatus was the only immune exposure information available for the cohort. Because HLA typing was unavailable for some donors at each locus, only the typed subset was used in association tests. A further reported finding was that TCR beta sequences accurately predicted the HLA-A and HLA-B alleles for most subjects in the first cohort. Most TCR sequences were observed very rarely across donors, whereas some public TCRs were present in many individuals. A few of the identified cytomegalovirus-associated TCR beta chains were confirmed in vitro to be specific for cytomegalovirus antigens. Around 16 rarely observed V segments, including chromosome 9 orphons, were excluded from the earlier analysis of about 500 of the donors because counts were too low. In a later analysis, TCR association rates were found to vary across HLA loci, with the most associated TCRs seen for DRB1 alleles and the fewest for HLA-C alleles. The authors suggested that the approach could potentially be extended to other disease states and immunological phenotypes. Correlated functional status among segregating V segments might reflect linkage disequilibrium, but an unknown experimental factor could not be ruled out. In a later analysis, 16,951 TCR beta sequences were associated with specific HLA alleles at a false discovery rate of 0.05. The cohort was sequenced for TCR beta chains only, and without alpha or paired-chain data the features that could be detected were limited. The study listed 164 TCR beta chains as associated with cytomegalovirus. In an earlier analysis of approximately 600 of the donors, most TCR beta V segments were observed in productive rearrangements about 87% or about 30% of the time, broadly matching IMGT annotations. According to a later analysis, most CMV-associated TCR beta chains appeared to be HLA-restricted, and the HLA associations seemed to be driven largely by CMV exposure. In a later genetic analysis, fewer N-insertions in productive TCRs were reported among donors in an Asian-associated ancestry cluster than the roughly 700-donor mean. Several of the top co-occurrence clusters appeared to be linked to parvovirus B19, influenza, CMV and Epstein-Barr virus, according to a later analysis. The classifier was reported to diagnose cytomegalovirus status with high specificity and sensitivity in both the original cohort and the validation cohort. Strong co-occurrence of HLA alleles, especially DR and DQ, made assigning TCR associations to individual alleles difficult. A group of highly shared sequence variants was considered likely to be a technical artifact of the sequencing pipeline.

V gives up 6 bases and J gives up 3 bases, and the segment between their germline ends measures 17 bases. From the germline V gene (reference sequence), CDR1 is MNHEY and CDR2 is SMNVEV. The CDR3 sequence holds 15 residues, the cysteine and phenylalanine included. This entry keeps only the CDR3 DNA: 45 bases, framed from base 1. Preparation of the library involved the immunoSEQ multiplex PCR assay. A mixture of 60 forward primers for TCR Vbeta segments and 13 reverse primers for TCR Jbeta segments was used in the multiplex PCR. The CDR3 region of rearranged TCR beta genes was amplified from genomic DNA with a multiplex PCR assay. The Illumina HiSeq System was used to sequence the amplified TCR beta libraries as 87-base-pair reads. The source study handled its data this way. A later analysis tallied about 77 million unique TCR beta chains across the 550 to 850 repertoires, and approximately 11 million of those chains were shared by two or more donors. Raw reads were error-corrected and collapsed into unique sequences by a nearest-neighbor algorithm in which closely related sequences were merged to remove PCR and sequencing errors. Alignment of CDR3 sequences to IMGT reference sequences was used to assign V, D and J gene segments. For a sequence to be retained, a match of at least six nucleotides was required to both a V gene segment and a J gene segment. Rearrangements were classified as productive when the CDR3 lacked stop codons and remained in frame with V and J, and all other rearrangements were classified as non-productive. CDR3 was defined by IMGT convention, running from the second conserved V-encoded cysteine to the conserved J-encoded phenylalanine. The earlier analysis of some 600 of the donors excluded sequences that lacked an unambiguous match to a single V gene segment. In an earlier analysis of 587 of the donors, V segments were called functional above 56.7% productive rearrangements and were called segregating when the between-donor standard deviation exceeded 5%. A statistical classification framework was built to diagnose cytomegalovirus status from the catalog of TCR beta chain sequences. V and J gene assignment, in a later analysis, came from comparing TCR nucleotide sequences with IMGT/GENE-DB human TR gene sequences. In a later analysis, CDR3 sequences and most-parsimonious VDJ recombination scenarios were assigned using the TCRdist pipeline. In a later analysis, every TCR beta chain was defined by the combination of its CDR3 amino acid sequence and its V-gene family, and reads without a unique V-gene family were dropped. To address suspected cross-contamination and a sequencing artifact, a later analysis removed 592 highly shared, low-generation-probability nucleotide sequences. A later analysis calculated a clonal expansion index for each public chain from normalized within-repertoire ranks of inferred template counts. In a later analysis, generation probabilities were computed using a VDJ recombination model fitted to out-of-frame rearrangements, and the results were checked against IGoR. A later analysis scored TCR-TCR, TCR-HLA and TCR-CMV co-occurrence with hypergeometric tests, applying a repertoire-size bias correction to TCR pairs. False discovery rates were estimated in a later analysis by permuting HLA or CMV assignments 20 times. In a later analysis, co-occurring TCRs were grouped using DBSCAN, with TCRdist sequence similarity added in when clustering inside HLA-allele-positive subsets. Repertoires with fewer than 30,000 or more than 120,000 public chains were left out of co-occurrence clustering, as were roughly five repertoires with anomalous nucleotide sharing. TCRdb mirrors the immuneACCESS table, restricted to in-frame sequences. Some clones are absent from its copies; in checked studies, under half trace to an unresolved V gene, and the reason for the others is unknown. V, J and clone size are those of that table, while D and trimming were read from the DNA. The sample table holds about 200,000 clones, of which less than 80% were seen once. About 0.22% of the sample lies in the top ten.

The cohort consisted of 666 healthy bone marrow donors. All cohort members were sampled while nominally healthy, although unrecorded immune exposures were likely present. The donor was CMV seronegative and was included in the group of a few hundred seronegative cohort members. A peripheral blood sample was collected from each donor, and TCR beta sequencing was performed on peripheral blood mononuclear cells. The Qiagen DNeasy Blood Extraction Kit was used to extract genomic DNA from the blood cell samples. Here the chain combines TRBV27 and TRBJ1-1, with the identity of the D gene unclear. This clonotype was obtained from a girl aged 2-10 years in good health and CMV-seronegative. Sequencing used PBMCs. In nucleotides, the sequence is TGTGCCAGCAGCCCTCAAGGGAGGAGGGACACTGAAGCTTTCTTT. This is translated as CASSPQGRRDTEAFF.